This is a list of T cell receptor beta chains from one sample in a study of blood T cell repertoires in COVID-19. Profiling relied on immunoSEQ multiplex PCR, and the TCRdb table lists in-frame clones only, not all of them. This repertoire shows roughly 450,000 clones, about 90% found once; its top ten account for 0.6%. The sequencing input was PBMCs or T cells enriched from blood (not recorded which). These receptors were obtained from a man younger than 30 who had recovered from COVID-19. Both conserved end residues are part of each CDR3. The order of the fields is CDR3 DNA, CDR3 protein, D gene, clone size, J gene, CDR3 length, V gene. D genes are given only for firm matches. Size is stated for part of the rows, as once, few or many counts, or as a class when the clone is expanded.

cdr3_nt: TGTGCCAGCAGTGAGAAGACAGGCTGGTCCTATGGCTACACCTTC
cdr3_aa: CASSEKTGWSYGYTF
d_call: NA
clone_size: NA
j_call: TRBJ1-2
cdr3_length: 15
v_call: TRBV6-1

cdr3_nt: TGTGCCAGCAGACCCGGACAGGGGGCGGCCCAGTACTTC
cdr3_aa: CASRPGQGAAQYF
d_call: TRBD1
clone_size: few
j_call: TRBJ2-5
cdr3_length: 13
v_call: TRBV6-5

cdr3_nt: TGTGCCAGCAGCCCCCGGCGGGACTATGGCTACACCTTC
cdr3_aa: CASSPRRDYGYTF
d_call: NA
clone_size: NA
j_call: TRBJ1-2
cdr3_length: 13
v_call: TRBV14

cdr3_nt: TGTGCCAGTCGGCTGGGAGGCGGCAATCAGCCCCAGCATTTT
cdr3_aa: CASRLGGGNQPQHF
d_call: NA
clone_size: NA
j_call: TRBJ1-5
cdr3_length: 14
v_call: TRBV19

cdr3_nt: TGTGCCAGCAGCTTAAAATGGGCAGATAGTAACATCGAAGCTTTCTTT
cdr3_aa: CASSLKWADSNIEAFF
d_call: NA
clone_size: NA
j_call: TRBJ1-1
cdr3_length: 16
v_call: TRBV7-9

cdr3_nt: TGTGCCAGCAGCCTACAGGCCCCGGGAGCTTTCTTT
cdr3_aa: CASSLQAPGAFF
d_call: NA
clone_size: NA
j_call: TRBJ1-1
cdr3_length: 12
v_call: TRBV14

cdr3_nt: TGCGCCAGCAGGGGGACAGGGGCAGATACGCAGTATTTT
cdr3_aa: CASRGTGADTQYF
d_call: TRBD1
clone_size: NA
j_call: TRBJ2-3
cdr3_length: 13
v_call: TRBV5-1

cdr3_nt: TGTGCCAGCAGCTCCTCAAGCGGGAGAACCGAGCAGTACTTC
cdr3_aa: CASSSSSGRTEQYF
d_call: TRBD2
clone_size: few
j_call: TRBJ2-7
cdr3_length: 14
v_call: TRBV7-2

cdr3_nt: TGTGCCACCAGGGACTTCGTGACCTCTGGAAACACCATATATTTT
cdr3_aa: CATRDFVTSGNTIYF
d_call: NA
clone_size: once
j_call: TRBJ1-3
cdr3_length: 15
v_call: TRBV10-3

cdr3_nt: TGTGCCAGCAGCTTATCACAGGGGATTGATGGCTACACCTTC
cdr3_aa: CASSLSQGIDGYTF
d_call: TRBD1
clone_size: NA
j_call: TRBJ1-2
cdr3_length: 14
v_call: TRBV5-6

cdr3_nt: TGTGCCAGCCAAGCTTTACTAGCGGGAGGGCCGAATGCCCACGAGCAGTACTTC
cdr3_aa: CASQALLAGGPNAHEQYF
d_call: TRBD2
clone_size: NA
j_call: TRBJ2-7
cdr3_length: 18
v_call: TRBV27

cdr3_nt: TGCGCCAGCAGGGACAGGCGGAACACCGGGGAGCTGTTTTTT
cdr3_aa: CASRDRRNTGELFF
d_call: TRBD1
clone_size: NA
j_call: TRBJ2-2
cdr3_length: 14
v_call: TRBV10-1

cdr3_nt: TGTGCCAGCAGTTACTCCGGGGGAAGACAGGGTGAGGGCTACACCTTC
cdr3_aa: CASSYSGGRQGEGYTF
d_call: TRBD1
clone_size: NA
j_call: TRBJ1-2
cdr3_length: 16
v_call: TRBV6-5

cdr3_nt: TGTGCCAGCAGTTCCCTGGCGGGCAATAATTCACCCCTCCACTTT
cdr3_aa: CASSSLAGNNSPLHF
d_call: NA
clone_size: NA
j_call: TRBJ1-6
cdr3_length: 15
v_call: TRBV28

cdr3_nt: TGTGCCAGCAGTTTGAGAGGGAACACTGAAGCTTTCTTT
cdr3_aa: CASSLRGNTEAFF
d_call: NA
clone_size: NA
j_call: TRBJ1-1
cdr3_length: 13
v_call: TRBV27

cdr3_nt: TGTGCCAGCCGCCCGTCGGGAGCGGGAGGGCCGAACACCGGGGAGCTGTTTTTT
cdr3_aa: CASRPSGAGGPNTGELFF
d_call: TRBD2
clone_size: NA
j_call: TRBJ2-2
cdr3_length: 18
v_call: TRBV2

cdr3_nt: TGTGCCAGCAGCTTAGCGGAATTACTAGCGTACGAGCAGTACTTC
cdr3_aa: CASSLAELLAYEQYF
d_call: TRBD2
clone_size: NA
j_call: TRBJ2-7
cdr3_length: 15
v_call: TRBV11-1

cdr3_nt: TGTGCCAGCCGTAGCAACCAGCGGGCCCCGAGAACCGGGGAGCTGTTTTTT
cdr3_aa: CASRSNQRAPRTGELFF
d_call: NA
clone_size: NA
j_call: TRBJ2-2
cdr3_length: 17
v_call: TRBV28

cdr3_nt: TGTGCCAGCAGTGATCGGGCGGGGCAAAGTTCACCCCTCCACTTT
cdr3_aa: CASSDRAGQSSPLHF
d_call: NA
clone_size: NA
j_call: TRBJ1-6
cdr3_length: 15
v_call: TRBV25-1

cdr3_nt: TGTGCCTGGAGTGTACCCCCGGCTGAAGCTTTCTTT
cdr3_aa: CAWSVPPAEAFF
d_call: NA
clone_size: NA
j_call: TRBJ1-1
cdr3_length: 12
v_call: TRBV30

cdr3_nt: TGTGCCAGCAGTGACGGACAGGGGGGGAATTCACCCCTCCACTTT
cdr3_aa: CASSDGQGGNSPLHF
d_call: TRBD1
clone_size: NA
j_call: TRBJ1-6
cdr3_length: 15
v_call: TRBV2

cdr3_nt: TGTGCCAGTAGTATGCCGGGACAGGGATTAGAGACCCAGTACTTC
cdr3_aa: CASSMPGQGLETQYF
d_call: TRBD1
clone_size: NA
j_call: TRBJ2-5
cdr3_length: 15
v_call: TRBV19

cdr3_nt: TGTGCCAGCAGCCAAGATCCCCCCGCGGCTACGTCCTACAATGAGCAGTTCTTC
cdr3_aa: CASSQDPPAATSYNEQFF
d_call: NA
clone_size: NA
j_call: TRBJ2-1
cdr3_length: 18
v_call: TRBV3-1/TRBV3-2

cdr3_nt: TGTGCCAGCAGCCAAGATATACAGCACTTCTCTGGAAACACCATATATTTT
cdr3_aa: CASSQDIQHFSGNTIYF
d_call: NA
clone_size: NA
j_call: TRBJ1-3
cdr3_length: 17
v_call: TRBV3-1/TRBV3-2

cdr3_nt: TGTGCCAGCAGTCTACGATTAGAGCTGTTTTTT
cdr3_aa: CASSLRLELFF
d_call: NA
clone_size: NA
j_call: TRBJ1-4
cdr3_length: 11
v_call: TRBV28

cdr3_nt: TGTGCCAGCAGTTACTTCCCCAGGGAGGAGACCACAGATACGCAGTATTTT
cdr3_aa: CASSYFPREETTDTQYF
d_call: NA
clone_size: NA
j_call: TRBJ2-3
cdr3_length: 17
v_call: TRBV6-2/TRBV6-3

cdr3_nt: TGTGCCAGCAGTGAAAGAGGGCAGACGAACACCGGGGAGCTGTTTTTT
cdr3_aa: CASSERGQTNTGELFF
d_call: NA
clone_size: NA
j_call: TRBJ2-2
cdr3_length: 16
v_call: TRBV6-1

cdr3_nt: TGTGCCAGCAAGGCGGACAGGAACACTGAAGCTTTCTTT
cdr3_aa: CASKADRNTEAFF
d_call: NA
clone_size: NA
j_call: TRBJ1-1
cdr3_length: 13
v_call: TRBV2

cdr3_nt: TGTGCCAGCAGTGGACGGAGGGTTGGCAATCAGCCCCAGCATTTT
cdr3_aa: CASSGRRVGNQPQHF
d_call: NA
clone_size: NA
j_call: TRBJ1-5
cdr3_length: 15
v_call: TRBV25-1

cdr3_nt: TGTGCCAGCAGCTTCCGGGGGGGAAGCTCCTACGAGCAGTACTTC
cdr3_aa: CASSFRGGSSYEQYF
d_call: TRBD2
clone_size: NA
j_call: TRBJ2-7
cdr3_length: 15
v_call: TRBV7-2

cdr3_nt: TGTGCCAGCAGTGAAGAGTCAGGGGTCAATCAGCCCCAGCATTTT
cdr3_aa: CASSEESGVNQPQHF
d_call: NA
clone_size: NA
j_call: TRBJ1-5
cdr3_length: 15
v_call: TRBV2

cdr3_nt: TGTGCCAGCAGCTTAGGAAGGGGCTTCTCCTATAATTCACCCCTCCACTTT
cdr3_aa: CASSLGRGFSYNSPLHF
d_call: NA
clone_size: NA
j_call: TRBJ1-6
cdr3_length: 17
v_call: TRBV11-2

cdr3_nt: TGCAGTGCTAGTGAGGGGTCGGGGGGCTATGGCTACACCTTC
cdr3_aa: CSASEGSGGYGYTF
d_call: NA
clone_size: once
j_call: TRBJ1-2
cdr3_length: 14
v_call: TRBV20-1

cdr3_nt: TGTGCCAGCAGTGGGGCCGGGGGGACTGAAGCTTTCTTT
cdr3_aa: CASSGAGGTEAFF
d_call: NA
clone_size: NA
j_call: TRBJ1-1
cdr3_length: 13
v_call: TRBV5-4

cdr3_nt: TGTGCCAGCAGCTTAGCAACACGGAGCTCCTATAATTCACCCCTCCACTTT
cdr3_aa: CASSLATRSSYNSPLHF
d_call: NA
clone_size: NA
j_call: TRBJ1-6
cdr3_length: 17
v_call: TRBV7-9

cdr3_nt: TGTGCCACCAGTGATCGACAGGGGATACATGGCTACACCTTC
cdr3_aa: CATSDRQGIHGYTF
d_call: TRBD1
clone_size: NA
j_call: TRBJ1-2
cdr3_length: 14
v_call: TRBV24-1

cdr3_nt: TGCAGCGTTGAGTACAGGGATTACGAGCAGTACTTC
cdr3_aa: CSVEYRDYEQYF
d_call: NA
clone_size: NA
j_call: TRBJ2-7
cdr3_length: 12
v_call: TRBV29-1

cdr3_nt: TGTGCCAGCAGTCCGCCGGGACAGGGAAGGCAGCCCCAGCATTTT
cdr3_aa: CASSPPGQGRQPQHF
d_call: TRBD1
clone_size: NA
j_call: TRBJ1-5
cdr3_length: 15
v_call: TRBV2

cdr3_nt: TGTGCCAGCAGCTTAACTAGCTCTAGCACAGATACGCAGTATTTT
cdr3_aa: CASSLTSSSTDTQYF
d_call: NA
clone_size: NA
j_call: TRBJ2-3
cdr3_length: 15
v_call: TRBV7-3

cdr3_nt: TGTGCCAGCAGTGTTACCCGGGGCACAGATACGCAGTATTTT
cdr3_aa: CASSVTRGTDTQYF
d_call: NA
clone_size: NA
j_call: TRBJ2-3
cdr3_length: 14
v_call: TRBV2

cdr3_nt: TGTGCCAGCAGCGGGTCCGGCGGGAGGGCCGGGGAGCAGTACTTC
cdr3_aa: CASSGSGGRAGEQYF
d_call: TRBD2
clone_size: NA
j_call: TRBJ2-7
cdr3_length: 15
v_call: TRBV5-8

cdr3_nt: TGTGCCAGTAGTATTCAGGTTGTGGAAGATACGCAGTATTTT
cdr3_aa: CASSIQVVEDTQYF
d_call: NA
clone_size: NA
j_call: TRBJ2-3
cdr3_length: 14
v_call: TRBV19

cdr3_nt: TGTGCCAGCAGCGTAGTGGCACAGGCAGATACGCAGTATTTT
cdr3_aa: CASSVVAQADTQYF
d_call: NA
clone_size: few
j_call: TRBJ2-3
cdr3_length: 14
v_call: TRBV9

cdr3_nt: TGTGCCAGCAGCCAAGATTATGGGACAGGGGATATGTTT
cdr3_aa: CASSQDYGTGDMF
d_call: TRBD1
clone_size: NA
j_call: TRBJ1-1
cdr3_length: 13
v_call: TRBV3-1/TRBV3-2

cdr3_nt: TGTGCCAGCAGCTTGACCGGGGGGATGAACACTGAAGCTTTCTTT
cdr3_aa: CASSLTGGMNTEAFF
d_call: NA
clone_size: NA
j_call: TRBJ1-1
cdr3_length: 15
v_call: TRBV5-5

cdr3_nt: TGTGCCAGCAGCCGCAGGGTTGGTGTCGGGAGTAGGTACGAGCAGTACTTC
cdr3_aa: CASSRRVGVGSRYEQYF
d_call: NA
clone_size: NA
j_call: TRBJ2-7
cdr3_length: 17
v_call: TRBV3-1/TRBV3-2

cdr3_nt: TGTGCCAGCAGCTTGTTGGGAGATCAGCCCCAGCATTTT
cdr3_aa: CASSLLGDQPQHF
d_call: NA
clone_size: NA
j_call: TRBJ1-5
cdr3_length: 13
v_call: TRBV5-8

cdr3_nt: TGTGCCAGCAGGGATCCGGGACAGGGGATTTACGAGCAGTACTTC
cdr3_aa: CASRDPGQGIYEQYF
d_call: TRBD1
clone_size: once
j_call: TRBJ2-7
cdr3_length: 15
v_call: TRBV11-2

cdr3_nt: TGTGCCAGCAGTTTGGTTAGGCCTAGCGGGATTGTTGGTGAGCAGTTCTTC
cdr3_aa: CASSLVRPSGIVGEQFF
d_call: TRBD2
clone_size: NA
j_call: TRBJ2-1
cdr3_length: 17
v_call: TRBV27

cdr3_nt: TGTGCCAGCAGCTCATCAGCGGGCTCCTACAATGAGCAGTTCTTC
cdr3_aa: CASSSSAGSYNEQFF
d_call: NA
clone_size: NA
j_call: TRBJ2-1
cdr3_length: 15
v_call: TRBV7-8

cdr3_nt: TGCGCCAGCAGCCTCAATCTAGGGGGATCCTACGAGCAGTACTTC
cdr3_aa: CASSLNLGGSYEQYF
d_call: NA
clone_size: NA
j_call: TRBJ2-7
cdr3_length: 15
v_call: TRBV5-1

cdr3_nt: TGTGCCACCAGCAGACCCGACAGGGCGGCTGAAAAACTGTTTTTT
cdr3_aa: CATSRPDRAAEKLFF
d_call: TRBD1
clone_size: NA
j_call: TRBJ1-4
cdr3_length: 15
v_call: TRBV15

cdr3_nt: TGCGCCAGCAGTGAGGACTCCGAAATCAATGAGCAGTTCTTC
cdr3_aa: CASSEDSEINEQFF
d_call: NA
clone_size: NA
j_call: TRBJ2-1
cdr3_length: 14
v_call: TRBV10-1

cdr3_nt: TGTGCCAGCAGTCGGGGACAGGAGACTGAAGCTTTCTTT
cdr3_aa: CASSRGQETEAFF
d_call: TRBD1
clone_size: NA
j_call: TRBJ1-1
cdr3_length: 13
v_call: TRBV6-5

cdr3_nt: TGTGCCAGCAGCCAACCTAGCGGGGGGACCTCCAATGAGCAGTTCTTC
cdr3_aa: CASSQPSGGTSNEQFF
d_call: TRBD2
clone_size: NA
j_call: TRBJ2-1
cdr3_length: 16
v_call: TRBV3-1/TRBV3-2

cdr3_nt: TGCGCCAGCAGCTCCGAGGGTAACGGAGCAGCTTTCTTT
cdr3_aa: CASSSEGNGAAFF
d_call: NA
clone_size: NA
j_call: TRBJ1-1
cdr3_length: 13
v_call: TRBV5-1

cdr3_nt: TGTGCCAGCAGTGATCCAGGAGGGCGGTATGGCTACACCTTC
cdr3_aa: CASSDPGGRYGYTF
d_call: NA
clone_size: NA
j_call: TRBJ1-2
cdr3_length: 14
v_call: TRBV6-1

cdr3_nt: TGTGCCAGCAGAACCCCTGTGGCAGGGGCGAGGGAGACCCAGTACTTC
cdr3_aa: CASRTPVAGARETQYF
d_call: NA
clone_size: NA
j_call: TRBJ2-5
cdr3_length: 16
v_call: TRBV2